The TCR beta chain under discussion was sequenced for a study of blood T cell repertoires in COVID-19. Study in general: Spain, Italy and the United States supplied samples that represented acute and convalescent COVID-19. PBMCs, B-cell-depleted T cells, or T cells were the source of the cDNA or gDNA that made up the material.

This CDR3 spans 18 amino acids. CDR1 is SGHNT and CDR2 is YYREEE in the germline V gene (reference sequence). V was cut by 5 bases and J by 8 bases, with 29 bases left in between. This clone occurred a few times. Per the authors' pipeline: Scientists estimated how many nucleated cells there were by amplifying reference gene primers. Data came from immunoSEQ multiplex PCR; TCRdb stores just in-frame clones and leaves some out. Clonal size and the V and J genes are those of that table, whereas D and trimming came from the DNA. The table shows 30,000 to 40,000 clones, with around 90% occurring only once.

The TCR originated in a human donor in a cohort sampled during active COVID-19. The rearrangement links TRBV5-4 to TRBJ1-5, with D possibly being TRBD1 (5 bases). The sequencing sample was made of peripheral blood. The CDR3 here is CASRGVQSTGERLEPQHF. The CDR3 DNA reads TGTGCCAGCAGGGGAGTACAGTCGACGGGGGAACGATTGGAGCCCCAGCATTTT. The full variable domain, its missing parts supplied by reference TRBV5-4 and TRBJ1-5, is ETGVTQSPTHLIKTRGQQVTLRCSSQSGHNTVSWYQQALGQGPQFIFQYYREEENGRGNFPPRFSGLQFPNYSSELNVNALELDDSALYLCASRGVQSTGERLEPQHFGDGTRLSIL.